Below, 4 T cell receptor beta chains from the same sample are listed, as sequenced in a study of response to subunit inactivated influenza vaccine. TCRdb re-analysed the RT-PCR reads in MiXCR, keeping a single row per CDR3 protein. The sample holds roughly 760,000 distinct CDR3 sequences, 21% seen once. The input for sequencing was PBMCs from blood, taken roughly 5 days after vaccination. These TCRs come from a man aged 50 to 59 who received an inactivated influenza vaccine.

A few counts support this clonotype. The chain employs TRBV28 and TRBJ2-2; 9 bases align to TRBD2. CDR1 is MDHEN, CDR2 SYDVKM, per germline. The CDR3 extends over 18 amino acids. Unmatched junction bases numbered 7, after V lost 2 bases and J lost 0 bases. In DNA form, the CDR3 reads TGTGCCAGCAGTTTAGGGCTAGCGGGGCTCGCGAACACCGGGGAGCTGTTTTTT. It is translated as CASSLGLAGLANTGELFF.

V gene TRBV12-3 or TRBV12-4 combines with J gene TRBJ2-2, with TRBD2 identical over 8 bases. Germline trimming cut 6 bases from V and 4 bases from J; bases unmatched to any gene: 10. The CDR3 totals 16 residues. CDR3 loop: CASSPLAGKGTGELFF. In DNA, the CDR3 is TGTGCCAGCAGCCCGTTAGCGGGGAAGGGCACCGGGGAGCTGTTTTTT.

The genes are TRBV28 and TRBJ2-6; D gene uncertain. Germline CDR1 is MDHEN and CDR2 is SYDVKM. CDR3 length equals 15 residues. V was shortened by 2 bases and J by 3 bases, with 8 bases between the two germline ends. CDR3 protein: CASSLGIGGANVLTF. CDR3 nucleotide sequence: TGTGCCAGCAGTTTAGGGATAGGTGGGGCCAACGTCCTGACTTTC.

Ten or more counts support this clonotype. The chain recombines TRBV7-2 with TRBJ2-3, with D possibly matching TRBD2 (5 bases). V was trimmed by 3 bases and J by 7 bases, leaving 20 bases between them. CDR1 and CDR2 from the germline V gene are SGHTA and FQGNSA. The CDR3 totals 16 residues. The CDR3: CASSLGDLRGLNTQYF. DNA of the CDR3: TGTGCCAGCAGCTTGGGCGACCTACGAGGGCTAAATACGCAGTATTTT.